These 19 T cell receptor beta chains came from one sample sequenced in a study of beta chain features in type 1 diabetes. Their antigens remain unidentified. Of the isolated RNA, all was reverse transcribed, and so the sequenced material was expressed TCRB transcripts. Sequencing was performed with immunoSEQ multiplex PCR; in TCRdb, only in-frame clones are kept and a portion is missing. Counted here are 500,000 to 650,000 clones, roughly 12% occurring once; the ten biggest clones make up 0.095% to 0.15%. Study results and caveats: Moderate yet significant TCRB CDR3 shortening was seen in Type 1 diabetes patients in all four CD4+ subsets.

Sequencing was done on a sample of naive CD4+ T cells from blood. The receptors stem from a young man with type 1 diabetes.

This clone was picked up a small number of times. At the DNA level, this CDR3 is encoded by other sequences in the same sample as well. J is TRBJ2-7 and V is TRBV7-2; D not resolved. The CDR3 consists of 12 residues. Germline CDR1 SGHTA, CDR2 FQGNSA. V was pared by 1 base and J by 2 bases, with 3 bases between. CDR3 residues: CASSLGAYEQYF. As DNA, the CDR3 is TGTGCCAGCAGCTTAGGCGCCTACGAGCAGTACTTC.

To note about this clone: The same CDR3 also results from other DNA sequences found in this sample. The chain combines TRBV2 with TRBJ2-1; D is unresolved. From germline, CDR1 is SNHLY and CDR2 FYNNEI. This CDR3 has 18 amino acids. V lost 9 bases and J lost 0, with 24 bases in between. CDR3 bases: TGTGCCAGTAGTATCCATCTCGTTCCGCGGAGCTCCTACAATGAGCAGTTCTTC. This encodes CASSIHLVPRSSYNEQFF.

CDR3 sequence reads: CASRKRDTDTQYF. DNA of the CDR3: TGTGCCAGCAGAAAACGAGACACAGATACGCAGTATTTT. The V gene is TRBV11-2, the J gene TRBJ2-3; no firm D call. Germline CDR1 reads SGHAT; CDR2 reads FQNNGV. The CDR3 is 13 residues long. V was clipped by 6 bases and J by 2 bases, with 9 bases between them.

The gene calls are TRBV7-8 and TRBJ1-6; TRBD1 matches at 7 bases. The CDR3 is 11 residues long. The germline CDR1 and CDR2 sequences are SGHVS and FQNEAQ. J was trimmed by 19 bases and V by 0 bases; bases with no gene match: 3. CDR3 nucleotide sequence: TGTGCCAGCAGCTTAGCCGGGACAGTACACTTT. Its protein is CASSLAGTVHF.

This chain uses TRBV4-2 with TRBJ2-1; no definite D call. This CDR3 comprises 17 residues. Trimming shortened V by 1 base and J by 5 bases, and 18 bases separated the two germline ends. Germline V gene sequence: CDR1 LGHNA, CDR2 YNFKEQ. Here the CDR3 DNA reads TGTGCCAGCAGCCAAGGGTTGGAAGCCCGGCTCGACAATGAGCAGTTCTTC. It encodes CASSQGLEARLDNEQFF.

Remarks on this clone: Other DNA sequences in this sample translate to the same CDR3. The chain couples TRBV30 to TRBJ1-2, with unresolved D. The ends were cut back, 4 bases at V and 2 bases at J, with 5 bases in the middle. The CDR3 runs 11 residues. CDR1 and CDR2 (germline): GTSNPN, SVGIG (reference sequence). Here the CDR3 DNA reads TGTGCCTGGACGGGGAACTATGGCTACACCTTC. Its protein product is CAWTGNYGYTF.

V and J are TRBV30 and TRBJ2-1; D tentatively reads TRBD1 or TRBD2 (5 bases each). Germline loops: CDR1 GTSNPN, CDR2 SVGIG (reference sequence). Trimming cost V 5 bases and J 2 bases, with 10 bases left between them. This CDR3 comprises 13 residues. The CDR3 DNA is TGTGCCTGGCTGGGACGGGCCTACAATGAGCAGTTCTTC. Translating it yields CAWLGRAYNEQFF.

This clone was seen a few times. The V call is TRBV7-2, the J call TRBJ2-1; no firm D call. The germline CDR1 and CDR2 sequences are SGHTA and FQGNSA. The CDR3 runs 15 residues. Trimming removed 5 bases at V and 1 base at J, with 12 bases between. This chain's CDR3 is CASSRVGPSYNEQFF. CDR3 nucleotides: TGTGCCAGCAGCCGGGTGGGTCCTTCCTACAATGAGCAGTTCTTC.

V is TRBV29-1 and J is TRBJ1-3; tentative D call: TRBD1 (5 bases). The V end was cut by 4 bases, the J end by 2 bases, with 6 bases between. This CDR3 spans 12 amino acids. Germline CDR1 SQVTM, CDR2 ANQGSEA. CDR3 nucleotides: TGCAGCGTTGGGACACCTGGAAACACCATATATTTT. This translates into CSVGTPGNTIYF.

CDR3 protein: CATSRGSWEAFF. DNA for the CDR3: TGTGCCACCAGCAGAGGGTCTTGGGAAGCTTTCTTT. V is TRBV15 and J is TRBJ1-1; D ambiguous. This CDR3 comprises 12 residues. The ends were cut back, 1 base at V and 8 bases at J, with 8 bases in the middle. In germline, CDR1 is LNHNV, CDR2 YYDKDF (reference sequence).

The chain couples TRBV2 to TRBJ1-1; no definite D call. The CDR3 extends over 11 amino acids. Germline V CDR1 and CDR2: SNHLY, FYNNEI. V was shortened by 6 bases and J by 12 bases, with 14 bases between the two germline ends. The DNA for the CDR3 is TGTGCCAGCAGGATGACACGGGGAACTTTCTTT. It encodes CASRMTRGTFF. The entire variable domain, with the rest obtained from reference TRBV2 and TRBJ1-1, is as follows: EPEVTQTPSHQVTQMGQEVILRCVPISNHLYFYWYRQILGQKVEFLVSFYNNEISEKSEIFDDQFSVERPDGSNFTLKIRSTKLEDSAMYFCASRMTRGTFFGQGTRLTVV.

V is TRBV19 and J is TRBJ1-5, with TRBD1 matching 7 bases. With 7 bases clipped from V and 2 bases from J, the junction kept 5 bases outside the gene matches. CDR1 LNHDA and CDR2 SQIVND come from the germline V gene (reference sequence). The CDR3 is 14 residues long. CDR3 coding DNA: TGTGCCAGTAACTATCAGGGGGGCAATCAGCCCCAGCATTTT. This encodes CASNYQGGNQPQHF.

This clone was counted a few times. The same CDR3 arises from other DNA sequences in this sample as well. Here the CDR3 DNA reads TGCGCCAGCAGCTTGGTCCAAGAGACCCAGTACTTC. Translating it yields CASSLVQETQYF. The chain joins TRBV5-1 to TRBJ2-5; no definite D call. The CDR3 spans 12 residues. The germline V gene has CDR1 SGHRS and CDR2 YFSETQ. Trimming left V 0 bases short and J 1 base short, with 1 base between.

There are a few counts of this clone. The V call is TRBV29-1, the J call TRBJ2-3; possible D gene TRBD1, 5 bases. This CDR3 contains 13 residues. V dropped 4 bases and J dropped 2 bases, with 10 bases sitting between them. Germline loops: CDR1 SQVTM, CDR2 ANQGSEA. CDR3 nucleotide sequence: TGCAGCGTTGCCGGCAGGGTCACAGATACGCAGTATTTT. Its translation: CSVAGRVTDTQYF.

The chain has TRBV6-5 and TRBJ2-1; D gene ambiguous. The V gene's germline CDR1 is MNHEY and CDR2 SVGAGI. This CDR3 has 12 residues. V lost 5 bases to trimming and J lost 4 bases, with 6 bases between them. The CDR3 protein is CASSATYNEQFF. CDR3 sequence (DNA): TGTGCCAGCAGTGCTACTTACAATGAGCAGTTCTTC.

This clone has a handful of counts. The chain employs TRBV6-1 and TRBJ2-1; D is uncertain. The CDR3 totals 12 residues. The ends were cut back, 4 bases at V and 8 bases at J, with 9 bases in the middle. Germline V gene data show CDR1 as MNHNS and CDR2 as SASEGT. DNA for the CDR3: TGTGCCAGCAGTGTAACTACCTATGAGCAGTTCTTC. The encoded protein is CASSVTTYEQFF.

This clone was observed a few times. The chain recombines TRBV7-2 with TRBJ2-1; no reliable D call. Germline CDR1 reads SGHTA; CDR2 reads FQGNSA. This CDR3 region has 15 residues. V was cut by 2 bases and J by 0 bases, with 8 bases left in between. The CDR3 DNA reads as TGTGCCAGCAGCTTAAGTTTTAGCTCCTACAATGAGCAGTTCTTC. Amino acid sequence: CASSLSFSSYNEQFF.

V gene TRBV10-3 combines with J gene TRBJ2-5, with a tentative D call TRBD2 (5 bases). The CDR3 totals 15 residues. V was cut by 0 bases and J by 4 bases, with 12 bases left in between. Germline V gene lookup returns CDR1 ENHRY and CDR2 SYGVKD. CDR3 sequence reads: CAISESGGNRETQYF. CDR3 nucleotides: TGTGCCATCAGTGAGTCTGGAGGAAACCGAGAGACCCAGTACTTC.

The V and J genes are TRBV12-5 and TRBJ1-6; 7 bases line up with TRBD1. Trimming at V came to 7 bases and at J to 10 bases, leaving 10 bases not matched to a gene. Germline V lookup: CDR1 LGHNT, CDR2 FRNRAP. The CDR3 totals 14 residues. CDR3 in DNA: TGTGCTAGTGCATCCCAGGGGGTTGGGTCACCCCTCCACTTT. It is translated as CASASQGVGSPLHF.